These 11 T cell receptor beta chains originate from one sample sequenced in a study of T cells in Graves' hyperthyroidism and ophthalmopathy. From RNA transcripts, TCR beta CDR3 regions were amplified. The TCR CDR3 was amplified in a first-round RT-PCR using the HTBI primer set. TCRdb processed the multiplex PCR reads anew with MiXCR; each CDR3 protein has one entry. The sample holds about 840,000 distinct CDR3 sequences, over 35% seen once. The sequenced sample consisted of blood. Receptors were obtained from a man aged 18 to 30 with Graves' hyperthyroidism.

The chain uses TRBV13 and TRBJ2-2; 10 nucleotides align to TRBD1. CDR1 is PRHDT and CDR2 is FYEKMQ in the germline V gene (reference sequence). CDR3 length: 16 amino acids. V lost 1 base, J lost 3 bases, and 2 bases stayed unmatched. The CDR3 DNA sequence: TGTGCCAGCAGCTTAGTCGGACAGGGGGACACCGGGGAGCTGTTTTTT. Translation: CASSLVGQGDTGELFF.

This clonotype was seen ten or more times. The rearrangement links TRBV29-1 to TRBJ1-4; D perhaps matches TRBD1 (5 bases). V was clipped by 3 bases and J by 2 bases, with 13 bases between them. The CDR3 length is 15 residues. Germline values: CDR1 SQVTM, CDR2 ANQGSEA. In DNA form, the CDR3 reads TGCAGCGTTGAGGGGGATTCCGATACTAATGAAAAACTGTTTTTT. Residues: CSVEGDSDTNEKLFF.

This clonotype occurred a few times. The CDR3 DNA reads TGCGCCAGCAAAGAAGAACAGGGCAGGAATTCACCCCTCCACTTT. Amino acid sequence: CASKEEQGRNSPLHF. This chain connects TRBV5-1 to TRBJ1-6; TRBD1 is a possible D gene (6 bases). Looked up from germline, CDR1 is SGHRS and CDR2 is YFSETQ. V shed 6 bases and J shed 7 bases, with 17 bases lying between them. This CDR3 is built from 15 residues.

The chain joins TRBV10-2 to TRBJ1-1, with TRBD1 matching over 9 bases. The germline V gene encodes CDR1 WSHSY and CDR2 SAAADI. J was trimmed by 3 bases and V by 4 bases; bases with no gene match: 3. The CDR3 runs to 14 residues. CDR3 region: CASSVRTGDTEAFF. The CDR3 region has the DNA TGCGCCAGCAGTGTTCGGACAGGGGACACTGAAGCTTTCTTT.

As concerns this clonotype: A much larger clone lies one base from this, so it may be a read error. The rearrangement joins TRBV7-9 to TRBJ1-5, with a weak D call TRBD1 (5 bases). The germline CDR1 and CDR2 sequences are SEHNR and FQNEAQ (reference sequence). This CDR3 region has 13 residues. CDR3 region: CAGSRGVNRPQHF. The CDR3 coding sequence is TGTGCCGGGTCCCGGGGGGTCAATCGGCCCCAGCATTTT. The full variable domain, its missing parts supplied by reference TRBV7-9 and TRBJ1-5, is DTGVSQNPRHKITKRGQNVTFRCDPISEHNRLYWYRQTLGQGPEFLTYFQNEAQLEKSRLLSDRFSAERPKGSFSTLEIQRTEQGDSAMYLCAGSRGVNRPQHFGDGTRLSIL.

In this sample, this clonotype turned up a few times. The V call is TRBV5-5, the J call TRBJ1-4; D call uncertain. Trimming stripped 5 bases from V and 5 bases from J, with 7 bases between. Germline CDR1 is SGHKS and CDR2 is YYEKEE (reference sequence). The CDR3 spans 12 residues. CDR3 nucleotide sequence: TGTGCCAGCAGGGCCGGGAATGAAAAACTGTTTTTT. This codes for CASRAGNEKLFF.

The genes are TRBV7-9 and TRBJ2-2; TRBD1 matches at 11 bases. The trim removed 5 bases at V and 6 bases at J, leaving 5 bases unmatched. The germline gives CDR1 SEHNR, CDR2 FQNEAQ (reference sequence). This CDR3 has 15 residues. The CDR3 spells CASSARDRGSGELFF. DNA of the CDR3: TGTGCCAGCAGCGCCAGGGACAGGGGGTCCGGGGAGCTGTTTTTT.

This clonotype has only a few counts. The chain's CDR3 is CSGLPQFEQYF. Written as DNA, the CDR3 is TGCAGTGGACTCCCTCAGTTCGAGCAGTACTTC. The chain employs TRBV20-1 and TRBJ2-7; unclear D gene. This CDR3 comprises 11 residues. Germline CDR1 reads DFQATT; CDR2 reads SNEGSKA (reference sequence). V was pared by 7 bases and J by 6 bases, with 13 bases between.

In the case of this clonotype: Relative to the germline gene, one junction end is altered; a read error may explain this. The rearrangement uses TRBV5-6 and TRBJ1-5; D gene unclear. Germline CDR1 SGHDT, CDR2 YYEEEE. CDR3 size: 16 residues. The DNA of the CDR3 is TGCGCCAGCAGCCAAGATGTGGCCAGGCGCAATCAGCCCCAGCATTTT. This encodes CASSQDVARRNQPQHF.

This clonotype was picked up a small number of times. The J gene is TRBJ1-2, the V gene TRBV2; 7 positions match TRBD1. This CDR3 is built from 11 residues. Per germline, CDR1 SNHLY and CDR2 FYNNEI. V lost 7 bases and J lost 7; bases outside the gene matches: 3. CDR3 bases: TGTGCCAGCACCCCAGGGGGTGGCTACACCTTC. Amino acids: CASTPGGGYTF.

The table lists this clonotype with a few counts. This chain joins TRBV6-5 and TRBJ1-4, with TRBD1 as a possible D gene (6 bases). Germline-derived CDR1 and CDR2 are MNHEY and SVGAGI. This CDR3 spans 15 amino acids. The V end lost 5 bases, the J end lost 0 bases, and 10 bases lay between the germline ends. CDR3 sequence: CASSIQGSTNEKLFF. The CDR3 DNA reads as TGTGCCAGCAGTATACAGGGATCAACTAATGAAAAACTGTTTTTT.